The next 17 T cell receptor beta chains were all read from a single sample in a study of shared clonotypes between healthy human individuals. Clones were read by immunoSEQ multiplex PCR, and TCRdb kept only the in-frame ones, dropping some. The sample contains about 480,000 clones, more than 65% of which appear only once. The sequenced sample was PBMCs. The receptor set was obtained from a woman between 40 and 50 years old in good health. Some clones in this sample may be carry-over from other donors' samples.

The chain carries TRBV5-6 and TRBJ1-4; D possibly corresponds to TRBD1 (5 bases). The CDR3 totals 13 residues. Germline V gene lookup returns CDR1 SGHDT and CDR2 YYEEEE. Trimming pared 0 bases from V and 7 bases from J, leaving 7 bases between. This CDR3 reads CASSLGRAEKLFF. CDR3 DNA sequence: TGTGCCAGCAGCTTGGGCAGGGCTGAAAAACTGTTTTTT.

The V gene is TRBV29-1, the J gene TRBJ2-7; the D gene is possibly TRBD1 (6 bases). Germline lookup yields CDR1 SQVTM and CDR2 ANQGSEA. The CDR3 covers 11 residues. With 7 bases removed from V and 4 bases from J, the gap between germline ends came to 11 bases. The CDR3 DNA follows: TGCAGCGAGGTACAGGGTTACGAGCAGTACTTC. It translates to CSEVQGYEQYF.

The chain couples TRBV5-1 to TRBJ2-7; 9 bases align to TRBD2. The CDR3 has 16 amino acids. Germline V gene lookup returns CDR1 SGHRS and CDR2 YFSETQ. J lost 1 base, V lost 2 bases, and 7 bases had no gene match. The CDR3 DNA follows: TGCGCCAGCAGCTTAATAGCGGGAGTTAGATCCTACGAGCAGTACTTC. Translated: CASSLIAGVRSYEQYF. Variable domain in full (rest from reference TRBV5-1 and TRBJ2-7): KAGVTQTPRYLIKTRGQQVTLSCSPISGHRSVSWYQQTPGQGLQFLFEYFSETQRNKGNFPGRFSGRQFSNSRSEMNVSTLELGDSALYLCASSLIAGVRSYEQYFGPGTRLTVT.

This clone was seen just once. The V gene is TRBV28, the J gene TRBJ2-1, with 7 bases matching TRBD1. Germline lookup yields CDR1 MDHEN and CDR2 SYDVKM. After removal of 6 bases from V and 10 bases from J, the junction contained 9 bases not matched to a gene. The CDR3 loop spans 13 amino acids. The CDR3 nucleotides are TGTGCCAGCAGCGACACAGGGGAGAGGGAGCAGTTCTTC. As protein: CASSDTGEREQFF. The whole variable domain, filled in from reference TRBV28 and TRBJ2-1, reads DVKVTQSSRYLVKRTGEKVFLECVQDMDHENMFWYRQDPGLGLRLIYFSYDVKMKEKGDIPEGYSVSREKKERFSLILESASTNQTSMYLCASSDTGEREQFFGPGTRLTVL.

This clone was found once. The V gene is TRBV7-2, the J gene TRBJ2-7; D is unclear. This CDR3 contains 15 residues. V was pared by 1 base and J by 2 bases, with 12 bases between. Germline V CDR1 and CDR2: SGHTA, FQGNSA. The CDR3 loop reads CASSLDPGEAYEQYF. The CDR3, as DNA: TGTGCCAGCAGCTTAGACCCGGGCGAGGCCTACGAGCAGTACTTC.

J is TRBJ1-6 and V is TRBV5-4, with D unclear. The germline V and J ends were trimmed by 5 bases and 6 bases, with 9 bases remaining between them. Germline CDR1 SGHNT, CDR2 YYREEE (reference sequence). The CDR3 length is 13 residues. CDR3: CASRREINSPLHF. CDR3 sequence (DNA): TGTGCCAGCAGACGGGAGATTAATTCACCCCTCCACTTT.

V is TRBV28 and J is TRBJ2-7; TRBD2 matches at 9 bases. The CDR3 loop spans 15 amino acids. The germline CDR1 and CDR2 sequences are MDHEN and SYDVKM. The V segment lost 3 bases and the J segment 3 bases; nucleotides outside the gene matches: 6. The CDR3 bases are TGTGCCAGCAGTTTGGCGGTAGCGGGGGACTACGAGCAGTACTTC. This gives the protein CASSLAVAGDYEQYF. The whole variable domain, filled in from reference TRBV28 and TRBJ2-7, reads DVKVTQSSRYLVKRTGEKVFLECVQDMDHENMFWYRQDPGLGLRLIYFSYDVKMKEKGDIPEGYSVSREKKERFSLILESASTNQTSMYLCASSLAVAGDYEQYFGPGTRLTVT.

The chain employs TRBV5-1 and TRBJ2-2; 8 nucleotides line up with TRBD1. Unmatched junction bases numbered 5, after V lost 4 bases and J lost 3 bases. Germline V lookup: CDR1 SGHRS, CDR2 YFSETQ. The CDR3 extends over 15 amino acids. The CDR3: CASSLDRAHTGELFF. Written as DNA, the CDR3 is TGCGCCAGCAGCCTGGACAGGGCGCACACCGGGGAGCTGTTTTTT.

The V and J genes are TRBV10-2 and TRBJ2-1; possible D gene TRBD1, 9 bases. This CDR3 spans 14 amino acids. Germline CDR1 reads WSHSY; CDR2 reads SAAADI. V gave up 9 bases and J gave up 3 bases, with 15 bases separating them. CDR3 region: CASSGTGLYNEQFF. The DNA of the CDR3 is TGCGCCAGTAGCGGGACAGGGCTCTACAATGAGCAGTTCTTC.

The chain employs TRBV7-9 and TRBJ2-1; TRBD1 is a possible D gene (6 bases). Deletions cut 5 bases from V and 0 bases from J, with 11 bases between. The CDR3 has 15 amino acids. Germline V gene lookup returns CDR1 SEHNR and CDR2 FQNEAQ (reference sequence). As DNA, the CDR3 is TGTGCCAGCAGCAAAGAAGGGGGCTCCTACAATGAGCAGTTCTTC. Protein product: CASSKEGGSYNEQFF. Together with reference TRBV7-9 and TRBJ2-1, the CDR3 gives the full variable domain: DTGVSQNPRHKITKRGQNVTFRCDPISEHNRLYWYRQTLGQGPEFLTYFQNEAQLEKSRLLSDRFSAERPKGSFSTLEIQRTEQGDSAMYLCASSKEGGSYNEQFFGPGTRLTVL.

The chain recombines TRBV18 with TRBJ1-1; no clear D gene. Trimming removed 2 bases from V and 8 bases from J, with 12 bases in between. Germline CDR1 KGHSH, CDR2 LQKENI. The CDR3 spans 13 residues. CDR3 DNA sequence: TGTGCCAGCTCACCATTCTCAGAGGAGGAAGCTTTCTTT. Protein sequence: CASSPFSEEEAFF. Filled out from reference TRBV18 and TRBJ1-1, the complete variable domain reads NAGVMQNPRHLVRRRGQEARLRCSPMKGHSHVYWYRQLPEEGLKFMVYLQKENIIDESGMPKERFSAEFPKEGPSILRIQQVVRGDSAAYFCASSPFSEEEAFFGQGTRLTVV.

This clone was detected once. This rearrangement joins TRBV7-3 to TRBJ2-7; D is perhaps TRBD1 (5 bases). Trimming shortened V by 5 bases and J by 7 bases, and 15 bases separated the two germline ends. The CDR3 is made up of 13 amino acids. Germline CDR1 reads SGHTA; CDR2 reads FQGTGA. The CDR3 protein is CASSPDTLGEQYF. The CDR3 nucleotides are TGTGCCAGCAGCCCGGACACACTGGGGGAGCAGTACTTC.

The rearrangement links TRBV5-4 to TRBJ1-3, with D hard to call. The V end was cut by 4 bases, the J end by 0 bases, with 14 bases between. Looked up from germline, CDR1 is SGHNT and CDR2 is YYREEE (reference sequence). The CDR3 is made up of 16 amino acids. The CDR3 loop reads CASSKYDGSSGNTIYF. The CDR3 DNA sequence: TGTGCCAGCAGCAAGTACGACGGGAGCTCTGGAAACACCATATATTTT. Full variable domain (remainder filled in from reference TRBV5-4 and TRBJ1-3): ETGVTQSPTHLIKTRGQQVTLRCSSQSGHNTVSWYQQALGQGPQFIFQYYREEENGRGNFPPRFSGLQFPNYSSELNVNALELDDSALYLCASSKYDGSSGNTIYFGEGSWLTVV.

The sample holds a few counts of this clone. Other DNA variants within this sample encode the same CDR3. V gene TRBV29-1 combines with J gene TRBJ2-2; 8 nucleotides align to TRBD1. The CDR3 totals 14 residues. After removal of 6 bases from V and 3 bases from J, the junction contained 6 bases not matched to a gene. Looked up from germline, CDR1 is SQVTM and CDR2 is ANQGSEA. The CDR3 sequence is CSVRGRTDTGELFF. The CDR3 DNA is TGCAGCGTCAGGGGGCGAACTGACACCGGGGAGCTGTTTTTT.

The V call is TRBV28, the J call TRBJ2-7, with D possibly being TRBD1 (6 bases). Germline lookup yields CDR1 MDHEN and CDR2 SYDVKM. This CDR3 is 13 amino acids long. The V gene lost 2 bases and the J gene lost 9 bases, with 14 bases spanning the gap. This CDR3 is CASSLGQTAGQYF. DNA of the CDR3: TGTGCCAGCAGTTTAGGACAGACTGCCGGGCAGTACTTC. Full variable domain (outside the CDR3, taken from reference TRBV28 and TRBJ2-7): DVKVTQSSRYLVKRTGEKVFLECVQDMDHENMFWYRQDPGLGLRLIYFSYDVKMKEKGDIPEGYSVSREKKERFSLILESASTNQTSMYLCASSLGQTAGQYFGPGTRLTVT.

On this clone: This CDR3 is also generated by other DNA sequences in the sample. The J gene is TRBJ1-5, the V gene TRBV5-1, with D unresolved. Germline V gene data show CDR1 as SGHRS and CDR2 as YFSETQ. This CDR3 is built from 13 residues. Trimming took off 2 bases at V and 0 bases at J, with 3 bases between the two ends. CDR3 residues: CASSLDSNQPQHF. CDR3 coding DNA: TGCGCCAGCAGCTTAGATAGCAATCAGCCCCAGCATTTT.

V gene TRBV5-1 combines with J gene TRBJ2-3; no reliable D call. Deletions cut 1 base from V and 0 bases from J, with 9 bases between. The CDR3 length is 15 residues. The germline V gene has CDR1 SGHRS and CDR2 YFSETQ. The CDR3 spells CASSLSADSTDTQYF. CDR3 bases: TGCGCCAGCAGCTTGTCGGCGGATAGCACAGATACGCAGTATTTT.